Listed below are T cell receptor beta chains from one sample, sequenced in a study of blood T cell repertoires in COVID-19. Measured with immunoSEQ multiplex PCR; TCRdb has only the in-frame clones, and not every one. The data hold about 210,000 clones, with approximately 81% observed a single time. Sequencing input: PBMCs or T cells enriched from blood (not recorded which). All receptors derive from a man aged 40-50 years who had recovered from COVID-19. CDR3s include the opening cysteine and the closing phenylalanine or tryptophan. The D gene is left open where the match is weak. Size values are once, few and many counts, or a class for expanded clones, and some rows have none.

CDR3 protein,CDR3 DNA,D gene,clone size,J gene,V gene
CASSYSGQINYGYTF,TGTGCCAGCAGTTACTCTGGGCAGATAAACTATGGCTACACCTTC,.,.,TRBJ1-2,TRBV6-2/TRBV6-3
CASSRFTSSGNTIYF,TGTGCCAGTAGTAGGTTCACGAGCTCTGGAAACACCATATATTTT,.,.,TRBJ1-3,TRBV19
CASSLDRDRVMCGYEQYF,TGTGCCAGCAGCTTAGACCGGGACAGGGTCATGTGCGGCTACGAGCAGTACTTC,TRBD1,.,TRBJ2-7,TRBV11-3
CASSVEAGSRQFF,TGTGCCAGCAGCGTAGAGGCTGGGAGCCGGCAGTTCTTC,.,once,TRBJ2-1,TRBV9
CASSLARGDYYGYTF,TGTGCCAGCAGCTTGGCACGAGGAGATTACTATGGCTACACCTTC,.,.,TRBJ1-2,TRBV5-5
CASSGAGFTDTQYF,TGTGCCAGCAGCGGGGCGGGATTCACAGATACGCAGTATTTT,.,.,TRBJ2-3,TRBV9
CASSLHGTSGMYNEQFF,TGTGCCAGCAGTCTTCATGGGACTAGCGGGATGTACAATGAGCAGTTCTTC,TRBD2,few,TRBJ2-1,TRBV27
CASSPGLADTQYF,TGTGCCAGCAGCCCAGGACTAGCGGATACGCAGTATTTT,TRBD2,.,TRBJ2-3,TRBV11-1
CASSQEGLAGNEQFF,TGCGCCAGCAGCCAAGAAGGCCTAGCCGGCAATGAGCAGTTCTTC,.,.,TRBJ2-1,TRBV4-1
CASSFLEGGGKNIQYF,TGTGCCAGCAGCTTTTTGGAGGGAGGAGGCAAAAACATTCAGTACTTC,.,.,TRBJ2-4,TRBV5-4
CASSSAGQGVEFF,TGTGCCAGCAGCTCCGCGGGACAGGGGGTCGAGTTCTTC,TRBD1,.,TRBJ2-1,TRBV7-9
CASSNLLGRGSTDTQYF,TGTGCCAGTAGTAACCTTCTGGGCAGGGGATCAACAGATACGCAGTATTTT,.,.,TRBJ2-3,TRBV19
CASSELSFEQFF,TGTGCCAGCAGTGAACTGAGCTTTGAGCAGTTCTTC,.,once,TRBJ2-1,TRBV2
CASSVGGDSEAFF,TGTGCCAGCAGCGTAGGGGGGGATTCGGAAGCTTTCTTT,.,.,TRBJ1-1,TRBV9
CASRPDRDFGYTF,TGTGCCAGCAGGCCGGACAGGGACTTTGGCTACACCTTC,TRBD1,few,TRBJ1-2,TRBV28
CASSRQVDSYEQYF,TGTGCCAGCAGCCGACAGGTTGACTCCTACGAGCAGTACTTC,.,.,TRBJ2-7,TRBV4-2
CASSSGTATGAFF,TGTGCCAGCAGCTCCGGGACAGCAACGGGAGCTTTCTTT,TRBD1,few,TRBJ1-1,TRBV9
CASIGTSGNTGELFF,TGTGCCAGCATAGGGACTAGCGGGAACACCGGGGAGCTGTTTTTT,TRBD2,.,TRBJ2-2,TRBV2
CASSGDRRFSYNEQFF,TGTGCCAGCAGTGGAGACAGGCGGTTCTCCTACAATGAGCAGTTCTTC,.,.,TRBJ2-1,TRBV6-1
CASSISAEAVGGYTF,TGTGCCAGTAGTATATCTGCGGAGGCCGTGGGAGGCTACACCTTC,.,.,TRBJ1-2,TRBV19
CASSGTGYFQPQHF,TGTGCCAGCAGCGGGACAGGGTATTTTCAGCCCCAGCATTTT,TRBD1,.,TRBJ1-5,TRBV6-5
CASSLISGAFMQPQHF,TGTGCCAGCAGTTTAATCTCAGGGGCCTTTATGCAGCCCCAGCATTTT,.,.,TRBJ1-5,TRBV27